The 9 T cell receptor beta chains listed next were all sequenced from one sample in a study of memory CD4+ T cells and cytomegalovirus serostatus. Using immunoSEQ multiplex PCR, the repertoire was profiled, and TCRdb retains in-frame clones only, with some absent. There are approximately 47,000 clones in the sample; just under 80% occur only once, and 0.78% lies in the top ten. Single viable CD3+CD4+CD8-CD45RO+ cells were sorted as the memory CD4+ T cells. Material: memory CD4+ T cells from blood. Source of these receptors: an adult in good health and CMV-seronegative.

V gene TRBV5-4 combines with J gene TRBJ1-2, with D possibly matching TRBD1 (6 bases). The V gene lost 4 bases and the J gene lost 0 bases, with 13 bases spanning the gap. Per germline, CDR1 SGHNT and CDR2 YYREEE (reference sequence). The CDR3 is 15 amino acids. The CDR3 protein is CASSAPGATNYGYTF. The DNA for the CDR3 is TGTGCCAGCAGCGCCCCAGGGGCAACTAACTATGGCTACACCTTC. Supplemented by reference TRBV5-4 and TRBJ1-2, the full variable domain reads ETGVTQSPTHLIKTRGQQVTLRCSSQSGHNTVSWYQQALGQGPQFIFQYYREEENGRGNFPPRFSGLQFPNYSSELNVNALELDDSALYLCASSAPGATNYGYTFGSGTRLTVV.

The V gene is TRBV10-3, the J gene TRBJ1-2; D is unclear. CDR1 ENHRY and CDR2 SYGVKD come from the germline V gene. The CDR3 totals 13 residues. The germline V and J ends were trimmed by 0 bases and 7 bases, with 9 bases remaining between them. DNA of the CDR3: TGTGCCATCAGTGAGTCGGCTTATCCTGGCTACACCTTC. Protein product: CAISESAYPGYTF.

This sequence joins TRBV7-8 and TRBJ2-7, with TRBD2 matching 7 bases. The germline gives CDR1 SGHVS, CDR2 FQNEAQ. V was clipped by 0 bases and J by 2 bases; unmatched bases: 4. The CDR3 has 15 amino acids. CDR3 sequence reads: CASSLASGDAYEQYF. The CDR3 DNA reads TGTGCCAGCAGCTTAGCCAGCGGGGACGCCTACGAGCAGTACTTC.

The chain uses TRBV18 and TRBJ2-2; maybe TRBD1 (5 bases). Trimming cost V 3 bases and J 5 bases, with 16 bases left between them. The CDR3 extends over 16 amino acids. Germline CDR1 and CDR2: KGHSH and LQKENI. CDR3 amino acids: CASSPVPGRVTGELFF. The CDR3 DNA sequence: TGTGCCAGCTCACCGGTTCCGGGCAGGGTGACCGGGGAGCTGTTTTTT.

With regard to this clone: The same CDR3 also results from other DNA sequences found in this sample. The rearrangement uses TRBV10-3 and TRBJ1-1; weak D call: TRBD1 (5 bases). CDR3 size: 16 residues. V was cut by 8 bases and J by 3 bases, with 22 bases left in between. CDR1 and CDR2 from the germline V gene are ENHRY and SYGVKD. This CDR3 reads CAIRTWGEKTDTEAFF. The CDR3 DNA reads TGTGCCATCCGGACTTGGGGCGAAAAGACGGACACTGAAGCTTTCTTT.

This clone has only a few counts. The chain carries TRBV10-3 and TRBJ1-5; D ambiguous. The CDR3 runs 12 residues. The V gene's germline CDR1 is ENHRY and CDR2 SYGVKD. Deletions cut 3 bases from V and 1 base from J, with 1 base between. The CDR3 nucleotides are TGTGCCATCAGTGACAGCAATCAGCCCCAGCATTTT. As protein: CAISDSNQPQHF.

This chain joins TRBV27 and TRBJ1-1, with D unresolved. The germline V and J ends were trimmed by 6 bases and 5 bases, with 13 bases remaining between them. Looked up from germline, CDR1 is MNHEY and CDR2 is SMNVEV (reference sequence). CDR3 length: 13 residues. CDR3 amino acids: CASRPYVTTEAFF. The CDR3 bases are TGTGCCAGCAGACCATACGTAACGACTGAAGCTTTCTTT.

The chain employs TRBV5-4 and TRBJ2-3; 15 bases are a match to TRBD2. After removal of 4 bases from V and 4 bases from J, the junction contained 7 bases not matched to a gene. The CDR3 has 17 residues. Germline V CDR1 and CDR2: SGHNT, YYREEE (reference sequence). The CDR3 bases are TGTGCCAGCAGCCTGGGACTAGCGGGGGGCAGGGCAGATACGCAGTATTTT. Translated, it gives CASSLGLAGGRADTQYF.

This clone was detected only a few times. This sequence joins TRBV5-1 and TRBJ2-6; no firm D call. This CDR3 region has 15 residues. Germline V CDR1 and CDR2: SGHRS, YFSETQ. Trimming stripped 0 bases from V and 0 bases from J, with 4 bases between. CDR3 region: CASSLGNSGANVLTF. CDR3 in DNA: TGCGCCAGCAGCTTGGGGAACTCTGGGGCCAACGTCCTGACTTTC.